This T cell receptor beta chain was captured by sequencing in a study of T-cell memory formation after mild COVID-19. Study context: There were largely donor-specific TCR clusters. The study's findings and limits: CD4/CD8 balance characterized clones contracting day 15 to 85, and CD4+ skew characterized later expanders.

From germline, CDR1 is KGHDR and CDR2 SFDVKD. CDR3 length: 11 amino acids. The J segment lost 10 bases and the V segment lost 8 bases, leaving 4 bases of the junction unmatched. The sample holds a few counts of this clonotype. Its antigen is not known. From 5'RACE with constant-segment primers came TCR alpha and TCR beta cDNA libraries that carried sample barcodes and UMIs. One entry per CDR3 protein results from TCRdb running MiXCR on the 5' RACE reads. The sample lists around 370,000 distinct CDR3 sequences; over 20% were seen once. The material sequenced was PBMCs or a T cell subset sorted from them (not recorded which). V usage is TRBV24-1 and J usage is TRBJ2-1; 7 bases are a match to TRBD2. The receptor was derived from an adult woman who had mild COVID-19 (a few samples of this study predate the infection). Cell type and time point are not known. The CDR3 reads CATTDGGEQFF. The CDR3 DNA reads TGTGCCACCACCGACGGGGGGGAGCAGTTCTTC.